This entry describes one TCR beta chain. The CDR3 spans 15 residues. V shed 7 bases and J 5 bases; nucleotides not matched to a gene: 10. Germline-derived CDR1 and CDR2 are SNHLY and FYNNEI. The data belong to a study of CD8+ T cells in alopecia areata. Extraction and reverse transcription of RNA yielded cDNA as the sequencing template. Sequenced by immunoSEQ multiplex PCR; TCRdb stores in-frame clones only, minus some. The top ten hold approximately 1.7% of the sample, which has fewer than 350,000 clones, 55% to 70% seen once. Documented treatment: oral pan-JAK inhibitor, 5-10 mg twice daily. This clonotype was obtained from a human donor with alopecia areata. The J gene is TRBJ2-5, the V gene TRBV2, with 10 bases fitting TRBD1. Specimen: CD4+ T cells sorted from blood, collected at week 24, from a patient treated with tofacitinib. The CDR3 nucleotides are TGTGCCAGCACGTCGACAGGGGGCGCTTTGGAGACCCAGTACTTC. Its translation is CASTSTGGALETQYF.